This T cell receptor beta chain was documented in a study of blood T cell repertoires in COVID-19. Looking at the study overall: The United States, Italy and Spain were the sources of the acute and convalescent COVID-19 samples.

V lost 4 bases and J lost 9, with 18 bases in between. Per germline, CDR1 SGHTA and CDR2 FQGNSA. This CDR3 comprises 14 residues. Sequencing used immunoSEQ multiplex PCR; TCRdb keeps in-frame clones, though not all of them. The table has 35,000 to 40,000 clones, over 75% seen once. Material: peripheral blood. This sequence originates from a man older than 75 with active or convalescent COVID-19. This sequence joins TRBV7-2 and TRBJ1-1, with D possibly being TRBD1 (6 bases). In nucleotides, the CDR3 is TGTGCCAGCAGCTCCAGGGGAGGGGCCTTGAAAGCTTTCTTT. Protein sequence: CASSSRGGALKAFF.